This TCR beta chain was retrieved from a study of CXCR3-negative and CXCR3-positive naive CD8 T cells. Study-level information: With about 1.5 +/- 0.3 million reads per library, the TRB reads numbered around 150 million in total. General study points: Much lower diversity was found in memory CD8+ cells, while both naive subsets had comparably high diversity. TRB CDR3 properties were used to infer TCR strength, and surface CD5 was comparable between naive subsets. CXCR3-expressing naive cells carried TRB CDR3s more hydrophobic than those of CXCR3-negative naive cells.

As to this clonotype: The antigen remains unidentified.

The CDR3 length is 14 residues. Germline CDR1 is SQVTM and CDR2 is ANQGSEA. With UMI labels, 5' RACE was used to prepare the TRB cDNA libraries. TCRdb reprocessed the 5' RACE reads and stores each CDR3 protein as one record, lacking DNA. The sample totals about 57,000 distinct CDR3 sequences; its top ten clones hold 0.5% to 0.6%. J is TRBJ2-1 and V is TRBV29-1; TCRdb's assignment of TRBD2 cannot be checked, as there is no DNA. This sequence was found in a human donor in good health. Some clones in this sample may be carry-over from other donors' samples. The sequenced material came from naive CXCR3+ CD8+ T cells from blood. Described subset: CD45RO-CCR7+CD27+CD95- naive CD8+ T cells expressing CXCR3 (TNR3+). CDR3 in amino acids: CRILAGGTYNEQFF.